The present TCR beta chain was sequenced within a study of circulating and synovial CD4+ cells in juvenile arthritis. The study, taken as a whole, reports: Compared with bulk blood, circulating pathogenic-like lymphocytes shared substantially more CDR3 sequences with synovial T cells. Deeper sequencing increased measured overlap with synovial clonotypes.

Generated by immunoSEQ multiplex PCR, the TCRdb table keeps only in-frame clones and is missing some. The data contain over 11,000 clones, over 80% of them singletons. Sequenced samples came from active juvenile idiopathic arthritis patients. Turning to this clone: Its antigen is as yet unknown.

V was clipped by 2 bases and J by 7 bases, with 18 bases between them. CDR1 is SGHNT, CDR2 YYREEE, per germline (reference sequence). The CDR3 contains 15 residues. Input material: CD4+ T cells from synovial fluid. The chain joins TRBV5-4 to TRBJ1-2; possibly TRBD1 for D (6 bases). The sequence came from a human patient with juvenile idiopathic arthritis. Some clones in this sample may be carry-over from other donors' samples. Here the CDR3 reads CASSFDWEGGRGYTF. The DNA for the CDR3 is TGTGCCAGCAGCTTCGATTGGGAGGGGGGGCGTGGCTACACCTTC.